What follows are 25 T cell receptor beta chains derived from one specimen sequenced in a study of T-cell reconstitution after alpha-beta-depleted transplantation in children. Unique molecular identifiers featured in how the TCRbeta library was prepared. Via MiXCR, TCRdb re-called the PCR reads, giving one row per CDR3 protein. The table shows a few hundred thousand distinct CDR3 sequences, with roughly an eighth occurring only once. The input for sequencing was PBMCs from the stem cell graft donor, taken from the stem cell graft. The receptors originated from a human donor who donated a stem cell graft to a child with combined immunodeficiency.

This clonotype was counted ten times or more. The rearrangement uses TRBV5-1 and TRBJ2-2; tentative D call: TRBD1 (6 bases). The V and J ends lost 0 bases and 6 bases respectively, with 6 bases between them. The CDR3 is made up of 13 amino acids. Germline CDR1 and CDR2: SGHRS and YFSETQ. The CDR3 sequence is CASSLGQAGELFF. CDR3 coding DNA: TGCGCCAGCAGCTTGGGACAGGCCGGGGAGCTGTTTTTT.

The genes are TRBV3-1 and TRBJ2-1; 7 nucleotides line up with TRBD1. This CDR3 spans 12 amino acids. With V trimmed by 10 bases and J by 8 bases, 8 bases remained unmatched. Germline V gene lookup returns CDR1 LGHDT and CDR2 YNNKEL (reference sequence). CDR3 in DNA: TGTGCCACCAAACCCCAGGGGGATGAGCAGTTCTTC. Its translation is CATKPQGDEQFF.

As for this clonotype: A read error may be the cause here, since a much bigger clone is one base away. V usage is TRBV28 and J usage is TRBJ2-2; D perhaps matches TRBD2 (6 bases). The CDR3 runs 13 residues. V shed 4 bases and J shed 6 bases, with 9 bases lying between them. In germline, CDR1 is MDHEN, CDR2 SYDVKM. Here the CDR3 reads CASSSPGAGELFF. CDR3 nucleotide sequence: TGTGCCAGCAGTTCCCCGGGAGCCGGGGAGCTGTTTTTT.

The CDR3 nucleotides are TGTGCCAGCAGCAGGGCTTCGCACGAGCAGTACTTC. It codes for CASSRASHEQYF. The chain carries TRBV9 and TRBJ2-7; no reliable D call. Per germline, CDR1 SGDLS and CDR2 YYNGEE. CDR3 length: 12 amino acids. V lost 4 bases, J lost 5 bases, and 10 bases lay in between.

This clonotype was found a few times. This chain uses TRBV2 with TRBJ2-7; TRBD1 matches at 10 bases. CDR1 is SNHLY, CDR2 FYNNEI, per germline. The CDR3 has 13 residues. V was clipped by 10 bases and J by 2 bases; unmatched bases: 5. CDR3: CATGDRGTYEQYF. CDR3 in DNA: TGTGCCACCGGGGACAGGGGTACCTACGAGCAGTACTTC.

This clonotype was seen at least ten times. The chain joins TRBV15 to TRBJ2-5; possibly TRBD1 or TRBD2 for D (5 bases each). This CDR3 has 15 amino acids. Germline V lookup: CDR1 LNHNV, CDR2 YYDKDF (reference sequence). V was pared by 3 bases and J by 3 bases, with 14 bases between. The CDR3: CATSSGLGGEETQYF. For the CDR3, the DNA is TGTGCCACCAGCAGCGGTCTTGGGGGTGAAGAGACCCAGTACTTC. The complete variable domain, with remaining parts taken from reference TRBV15 and TRBJ2-5, reads DAMVIQNPRYQVTQFGKPVTLSCSQTLNHNVMYWYQQKSSQAPKLLFHYYDKDFNNEADTPDNFQSRRPNTSFCFLDIRSPGLGDTAMYLCATSSGLGGEETQYFGPGTRLLVL.

This clonotype has only a few counts. V and J are TRBV7-9 and TRBJ1-3; D unresolved. Germline-derived CDR1 and CDR2 are SEHNR and FQNEAQ (reference sequence). The V end was cut by 5 bases, the J end by 0 bases, with 11 bases between. The CDR3 has 15 amino acids. The CDR3 DNA reads TGTGCCAGCAGCCCGTCGGCGAACTCTGGAAACACCATATATTTT. Amino acid sequence: CASSPSANSGNTIYF.

The chain couples TRBV15 to TRBJ1-1; 7 bases map to TRBD1. The CDR3 loop spans 16 amino acids. Germline trimming cut 1 base from V and 3 bases from J; bases unmatched to any gene: 8. Germline-derived CDR1 and CDR2 are LNHNV and YYDKDF (reference sequence). In DNA form, the CDR3 reads TGTGCCACCAGCAGAGGTCGACAGGGTTGGGACACTGAAGCTTTCTTT. Protein sequence: CATSRGRQGWDTEAFF.

This clonotype turned up a few times. Here the CDR3 DNA reads TGTGCCAGCAGTTACACACCGTGGGGCCAGTCGGGGGAGCTGTTTTTT. Translating gives CASSYTPWGQSGELFF. The gene calls are TRBV6-5 and TRBJ2-2; tentative D call: TRBD1 (5 bases). Trimming removed 2 bases from V and 8 bases from J, with 18 bases in between. This CDR3 has 16 amino acids. The germline V gene encodes CDR1 MNHEY and CDR2 SVGAGI.

There are many counts of this clonotype. This chain connects TRBV27 to TRBJ2-5; the match to TRBD2 covers 9 bases. The CDR3 length is 16 residues. Germline V gene sequence: CDR1 MNHEY, CDR2 SMNVEV (reference sequence). Trimming took 5 bases from V and 5 from J; bases not matched to a gene: 12. CDR3 nucleotide sequence: TGTGCCAGCAGTCACAGAGGACTAGCGAGAGGGGAGACCCAGTACTTC. It encodes CASSHRGLARGETQYF.

The chain joins TRBV9 to TRBJ2-3; D may correspond to TRBD1 or TRBD2 (5 bases each). Per germline, CDR1 SGDLS and CDR2 YYNGEE. V was shortened by 4 bases and J by 5 bases, with 14 bases between the two germline ends. The CDR3 loop spans 14 amino acids. The CDR3 region has the DNA TGTGCCAGCAGCAGGGGACCCATCGGAGATACGCAGTATTTT. This codes for CASSRGPIGDTQYF.

This clonotype appeared many times. The chain links TRBV6-5 to TRBJ2-6; 12 nucleotides agree with TRBD1. V lost 6 bases and J lost 0; bases outside the gene matches: 3. CDR1 MNHEY and CDR2 SVGAGI come from the germline V gene. The CDR3 totals 17 residues. CDR3 coding DNA: TGTGCCAGCAGAGGGACAGGGGGCTACTCTGGGGCCAACGTCCTGACTTTC. Amino acid sequence: CASRGTGGYSGANVLTF.

This clonotype has just a few counts. The V gene is TRBV20-1, the J gene TRBJ1-1; D remains unclear. Germline V CDR1 and CDR2: DFQATT, SNEGSKA (reference sequence). The length of the CDR3 is 12 residues. Trimming stripped 5 bases from V and 7 bases from J, with 14 bases between. CDR3 protein: CSAPRRENEAFF. CDR3 bases: TGCAGTGCTCCCCGTCGGGAGAATGAAGCTTTCTTT.

The chain links TRBV9 to TRBJ2-1, with a weak D call TRBD2 (6 bases). CDR1 and CDR2 (germline): SGDLS, YYNGEE. Trimming removed 4 bases at V and 7 bases at J, with 18 bases between. The CDR3 consists of 15 residues. CDR3 region: CASSWDSGLGNEQFF. CDR3 DNA sequence: TGTGCCAGCAGCTGGGACTCAGGGCTAGGGAATGAGCAGTTCTTC.

The CDR3 DNA follows: TGCGCCAGCAGCCAAGATATCGGACCGGATGAAAAACTGTTTTTT. Protein sequence: CASSQDIGPDEKLFF. The gene calls are TRBV4-3 and TRBJ1-4; D is undetermined. The V end lost 0 bases, the J end lost 6 bases, and 11 bases lay between the germline ends. CDR1 is LGHNA, CDR2 YSLEER, per germline. The CDR3 has 15 amino acids.

This clonotype occurred many times. The gene calls are TRBV5-1 and TRBJ2-7, with 9 positions matching TRBD2. The CDR3 loop spans 15 amino acids. The germline V gene has CDR1 SGHRS and CDR2 YFSETQ. V was clipped by 3 bases and J by 1 base; unmatched bases: 5. CDR3 loop: CASSSTSGASYEQYF. As DNA, the CDR3 is TGCGCCAGCAGCTCGACTAGCGGAGCATCCTACGAGCAGTACTTC.

This clonotype was seen a few times. This chain connects TRBV12-3 or TRBV12-4 to TRBJ1-4; 7 positions agree with TRBD1. Germline trimming cut 4 bases from V and 5 bases from J; bases unmatched to any gene: 4. The length of the CDR3 is 14 residues. DNA of the CDR3: TGTGCCAGCAGTTGGACAGGCTTAAATGAAAAACTGTTTTTT. Residues: CASSWTGLNEKLFF.

This clonotype was recorded at least ten times. The V gene is TRBV10-3, the J gene TRBJ2-5, with 8 bases that match TRBD1. CDR3 size: 15 residues. With 0 bases clipped from V and 5 bases from J, the junction kept 5 bases outside the gene matches. Germline CDR1 ENHRY, CDR2 SYGVKD. This chain's CDR3 is CAISESRTGRETQYF. The CDR3 DNA reads TGTGCCATCAGTGAGTCGCGGACAGGGAGGGAGACCCAGTACTTC.

The V call is TRBV7-9, the J call TRBJ2-7, with TRBD1 identical over 7 bases. Per the germline V gene, CDR1 is SEHNR and CDR2 is FQNEAQ (reference sequence). J gave up 3 bases and V 4 bases, and 9 bases lay outside the gene matches. The CDR3 totals 15 residues. CDR3 sequence: CASSSSRQGFYEQYF. The CDR3, as DNA: TGTGCCAGCAGCTCATCAAGACAGGGATTCTACGAGCAGTACTTC.

This clonotype was found a few times. The chain joins TRBV12-3 or TRBV12-4 to TRBJ2-7; 9 nucleotides agree with TRBD1. The CDR3 consists of 15 residues. V lost 3 bases to trimming and J lost 2 bases; unmatched junction nucleotides: 5. The CDR3 region has the DNA TGTGCCAGCAGTTTCCCGCGGACAGGGGCCTACGAGCAGTACTTC. Its protein is CASSFPRTGAYEQYF.

The table lists this clonotype with many counts. The chain combines TRBV15 with TRBJ2-3; D unclear. In germline, CDR1 is LNHNV, CDR2 YYDKDF (reference sequence). V lost 5 bases and J 4 bases, leaving 10 bases between the germline ends. The CDR3 length is 13 residues. DNA for the CDR3: TGTGCCACCAGCGGTCTTACTTCAGATACGCAGTATTTT. Translating gives CATSGLTSDTQYF.

V and J are TRBV7-6 and TRBJ1-6; D may be TRBD1 (5 bases). Germline assignment: CDR1 SGHVS and CDR2 FNYEAQ. There are 14 residues in the CDR3. Trimming took 5 bases from V and 9 from J, leaving 14 bases between them. The CDR3 DNA sequence: TGTGCCAGCAGCCCACAGGATGGGCGTTCACCCCTCCACTTT. This gives the protein CASSPQDGRSPLHF. The whole variable domain, remainder taken from reference TRBV7-6 and TRBJ1-6, is GAGVSQSPRYKVTKRGQDVALRCDPISGHVSLYWYRQALGQGPEFLTYFNYEAQQDKSGLPNDRFSAERPEGSISTLTIQRTEQRDSAMYRCASSPQDGRSPLHFGNGTRLTVT.

This clonotype was counted only a few times. The CDR3 sequence: CASSLFLGGLAGVNEQFF. The CDR3 nucleotides are TGTGCCAGCAGTTTATTCTTAGGGGGGCTAGCGGGGGTGAATGAGCAGTTCTTC. V and J are TRBV28 and TRBJ2-1; TRBD2 agrees at 10 bases. The CDR3 is 18 residues long. The germline CDR1 and CDR2 sequences are MDHEN and SYDVKM. V shed 1 base, J shed 7 bases, and the junction held 13 bases outside the gene matches.

This clonotype has ten or more counts. The chain uses TRBV5-6 and TRBJ2-1, with 8 positions matching TRBD2. The CDR3 length is 15 residues. The germline gives CDR1 SGHDT, CDR2 YYEEEE. Trimming took 5 bases from V and 4 from J; bases not matched to a gene: 8. CDR3 DNA: TGTGCCAGCAGTAAAACTAGCGGACCTTACAATGAGCAGTTCTTC. This translates into CASSKTSGPYNEQFF. Full variable domain (remainder filled in from reference TRBV5-6 and TRBJ2-1): DAGVTQSPTHLIKTRGQQVTLRCSPKSGHDTVSWYQQALGQGPQFIFQYYEEEERQRGNFPDRFSGHQFPNYSSELNVNALLLGDSALYLCASSKTSGPYNEQFFGPGTRLTVL.

The gene calls are TRBV3-1 and TRBJ2-7; D unclear. CDR3 length equals 14 residues. The V gene's germline CDR1 is LGHDT and CDR2 YNNKEL (reference sequence). V was trimmed by 1 base and J by 0 bases, leaving 7 bases between them. CDR3 in DNA: TGTGCCAGCAGCCAAGCGGCTTTCTCCTACGAGCAGTACTTC. Its protein product is CASSQAAFSYEQYF.